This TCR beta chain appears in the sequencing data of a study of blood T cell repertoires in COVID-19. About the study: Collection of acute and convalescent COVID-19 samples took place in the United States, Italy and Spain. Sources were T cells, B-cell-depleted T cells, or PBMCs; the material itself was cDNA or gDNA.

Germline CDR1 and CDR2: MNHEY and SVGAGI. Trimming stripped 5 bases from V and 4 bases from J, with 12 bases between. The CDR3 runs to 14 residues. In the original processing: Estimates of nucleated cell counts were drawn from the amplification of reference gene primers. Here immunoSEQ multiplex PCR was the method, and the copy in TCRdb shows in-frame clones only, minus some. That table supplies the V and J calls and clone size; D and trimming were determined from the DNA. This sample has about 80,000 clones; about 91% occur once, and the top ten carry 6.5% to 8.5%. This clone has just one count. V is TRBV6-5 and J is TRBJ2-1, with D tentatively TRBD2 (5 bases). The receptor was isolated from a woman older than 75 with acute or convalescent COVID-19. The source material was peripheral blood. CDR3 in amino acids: CASSPGLVYNEQFF. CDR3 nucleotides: TGTGCCAGCAGTCCAGGACTCGTTTACAATGAGCAGTTCTTC.